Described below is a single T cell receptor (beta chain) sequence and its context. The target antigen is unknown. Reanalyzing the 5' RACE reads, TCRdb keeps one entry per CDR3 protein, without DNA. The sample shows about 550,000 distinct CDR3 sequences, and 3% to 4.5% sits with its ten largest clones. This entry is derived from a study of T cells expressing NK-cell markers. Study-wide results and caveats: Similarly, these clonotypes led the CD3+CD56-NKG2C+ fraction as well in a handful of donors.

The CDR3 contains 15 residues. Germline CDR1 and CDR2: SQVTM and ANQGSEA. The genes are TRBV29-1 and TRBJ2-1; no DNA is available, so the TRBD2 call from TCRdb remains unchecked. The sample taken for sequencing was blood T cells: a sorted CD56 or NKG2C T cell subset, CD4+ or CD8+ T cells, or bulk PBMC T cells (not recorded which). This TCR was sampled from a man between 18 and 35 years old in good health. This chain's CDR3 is CSVALGQGSYNEQFF.